The 32 T cell receptor beta chains below were found in one sample sequenced in a study of cytomegalovirus exposure and HLA in healthy donors. With 60 Vbeta and 13 Jbeta primers, the PCR was carried out. Here immunoSEQ multiplex PCR was the method, and the copy in TCRdb shows in-frame clones only, minus some. The top ten hold more than 3.5% of the sample, which has some 100,000 clones, around three quarters seen once. The sequenced material came from PBMCs. Source of these receptors: a female donor in good health and CMV-seropositive.

The rearrangement links TRBV25-1 to TRBJ1-5; D is undetermined. The CDR3 length is 16 residues. CDR1 MGHDK and CDR2 SYGVNS come from the germline V gene. Between the trimmed V and J ends, which lost 4 bases and 11 bases, there was a span of 24 bases. The CDR3 nucleotides are TGTGCCAGCAGTGGGATAGGGCACAGCGGGTCTGAGGCCCAGCATTTT. Protein: CASSGIGHSGSEAQHF.

The genes are TRBV5-1 and TRBJ1-2; D is ambiguous. This CDR3 has 14 residues. The germline V gene encodes CDR1 SGHRS and CDR2 YFSETQ. Deletions cut 4 bases from V and 5 bases from J, with 15 bases between. DNA for the CDR3: TGCGCCAGCAGCCCTCCGAGCGGGGAATATGGCTACACCTTC. Translated: CASSPPSGEYGYTF. Looking up the rest from reference TRBV5-1 and TRBJ1-2 gives the full variable domain: KAGVTQTPRYLIKTRGQQVTLSCSPISGHRSVSWYQQTPGQGLQFLFEYFSETQRNKGNFPGRFSGRQFSNSRSEMNVSTLELGDSALYLCASSPPSGEYGYTFGSGTRLTVV.

The chain uses TRBV29-1 and TRBJ1-1, with D possibly matching TRBD1 (5 bases). The V gene's germline CDR1 is SQVTM and CDR2 ANQGSEA. The CDR3 extends over 11 amino acids. Trimming stripped 5 bases from V and 4 bases from J, with 8 bases between. CDR3 sequence reads: CSVSGGTEAFF. As DNA, the CDR3 is TGCAGCGTTTCGGGGGGCACTGAAGCTTTCTTT.

As for this clone: Germline and junction disagree at one end, which may indicate a read error. The chain has TRBV6-1 and TRBJ2-6, with a tentative D call TRBD2 (5 bases). From germline, CDR1 is MNHNS and CDR2 SASEGT. The CDR3 contains 11 residues. The CDR3 is CASSELGVPVF. The CDR3 DNA follows: TGTGCCAGCAGTGAATTGGGAGTTCCGGTTTTC.

V is TRBV6-5 and J is TRBJ1-4, with D hard to call. This CDR3 has 14 residues. Germline CDR1 and CDR2: MNHEY and SVGAGI. The V end lost 6 bases, the J end lost 8 bases, and 16 bases lay between the germline ends. The CDR3 bases are TGTGCCAGCAGCCGACCGGGAGGGAGGGAAAAACTGTTTTTT. It yields the protein CASSRPGGREKLFF.

The V call is TRBV5-8, the J call TRBJ1-1; D is possibly TRBD1 (5 bases). Germline CDR1 reads SGHTS; CDR2 reads YDEGEE. V lost 5 bases, J lost 7 bases, and 18 bases lay in between. The CDR3 has 14 residues. The CDR3 here is CASRLNGGEGEAFF. The CDR3 DNA sequence: TGTGCCAGCAGACTAAACGGGGGGGAAGGTGAAGCTTTCTTT.

This clone was picked up a small number of times. V and J are TRBV4-2 and TRBJ2-5, with 8 positions matching TRBD1. Trimming removed 0 bases from V and 2 bases from J; junction bases left unmatched: 14. Germline V gene data show CDR1 as LGHNA and CDR2 as YNFKEQ. The CDR3 totals 19 residues. This chain's CDR3 is CASSQDGTGGGRSQETQYF. Written as DNA, the CDR3 is TGTGCCAGCAGCCAAGATGGAACAGGGGGAGGACGGAGTCAAGAGACCCAGTACTTC.

The gene calls are TRBV6-1 and TRBJ2-7; a weak D match, TRBD1 (8 bases). The CDR3 runs to 15 residues. Germline lookup yields CDR1 MNHNS and CDR2 SASEGT. Deletions cut 3 bases from V and 0 bases from J, with 12 bases between. CDR3 in amino acids: CASSEGGTGSYEQYF. As DNA, the CDR3 is TGTGCCAGCAGTGAGGGGGGGACAGGCTCCTACGAGCAGTACTTC.

The V and J genes are TRBV18 and TRBJ1-1, with TRBD1 matching over 8 bases. From germline, CDR1 is KGHSH and CDR2 LQKENI. The junction had 5 bases not matched to a gene; V was cut back by 1 base and J by 1 base. The CDR3 is made up of 16 amino acids. CDR3 amino acids: CASSPLPGGGNTEAFF. CDR3 bases: TGTGCCAGCTCACCACTACCAGGGGGCGGGAACACTGAAGCTTTCTTT. The whole variable domain, filled in from reference TRBV18 and TRBJ1-1, reads NAGVMQNPRHLVRRRGQEARLRCSPMKGHSHVYWYRQLPEEGLKFMVYLQKENIIDESGMPKERFSAEFPKEGPSILRIQQVVRGDSAAYFCASSPLPGGGNTEAFFGQGTRLTVV.

This clone was seen more than once but under ten times. The chain couples TRBV2 to TRBJ1-3; D gene uncertain. CDR3 length: 15 residues. V was shortened by 8 bases and J by 0 bases, with 14 bases between the two germline ends. Per the germline V gene, CDR1 is SNHLY and CDR2 is FYNNEI. CDR3 in amino acids: CASGRTHSSGNTIYF. The CDR3 nucleotides are TGTGCCAGCGGCAGGACTCATTCCTCTGGAAACACCATATATTTT. The full variable domain, rest sourced from reference TRBV2 and TRBJ1-3, is EPEVTQTPSHQVTQMGQEVILRCVPISNHLYFYWYRQILGQKVEFLVSFYNNEISEKSEIFDDQFSVERPDGSNFTLKIRSTKLEDSAMYFCASGRTHSSGNTIYFGEGSWLTVV.

This chain links TRBV6-5 with TRBJ1-4, with a weak D call TRBD1 (6 bases). Trimming took off 4 bases at V and 8 bases at J, with 14 bases between the two ends. The CDR3 runs 14 residues. Germline CDR1 and CDR2: MNHEY and SVGAGI. The CDR3 DNA follows: TGTGCCAGCAGTTCCACTCAGGGGCAGGAAAAACTGTTTTTT. Residues: CASSSTQGQEKLFF.

The chain carries TRBV7-9 and TRBJ1-1; 9 bases match TRBD1. Trimming removed 5 bases from V and 3 bases from J; junction bases left unmatched: 4. The CDR3 sequence is 14 residues long. Germline V CDR1 and CDR2: SEHNR, FQNEAQ (reference sequence). CDR3 protein: CASSLDRGDTEAFF. CDR3 nucleotides: TGTGCCAGCAGCCTGGACAGGGGAGACACTGAAGCTTTCTTT.

The chain joins TRBV4-2 to TRBJ2-7; D gene uncertain. Per the germline V gene, CDR1 is LGHNA and CDR2 is YNFKEQ. Trimming shortened V by 1 base and J by 0 bases, and 7 bases separated the two germline ends. The CDR3 sequence is 14 residues long. The CDR3 loop is CASSQGSSSYEQYF. The DNA of the CDR3 is TGTGCCAGCAGCCAAGGAAGTAGCTCCTACGAGCAGTACTTC.

This clone was seen a handful of times. The genes are TRBV19 and TRBJ2-2, with D maybe TRBD2 (5 bases). Looked up from germline, CDR1 is LNHDA and CDR2 is SQIVND (reference sequence). V lost 6 bases and J lost 0, with 14 bases in between. The CDR3 has 16 residues. The CDR3 is CASSPALAANTGELFF. CDR3 sequence (DNA): TGTGCCAGTAGCCCCGCTCTAGCCGCGAACACCGGGGAGCTGTTTTTT.

This clone was detected once. The chain links TRBV4-3 to TRBJ1-2; D remains unclear. The germline V gene encodes CDR1 LGHNA and CDR2 YSLEER. This CDR3 region has 15 residues. Trimming left V 0 bases short and J 1 base short, with 9 bases between. DNA of the CDR3: TGCGCCAGCAGCCAAGATAGGTACAGTAACTATGGCTACACCTTC. Its translation is CASSQDRYSNYGYTF.

This clone was seen a single time. V gene TRBV5-6 combines with J gene TRBJ2-7; a weak D match, TRBD2 (6 bases). Germline CDR1 reads SGHDT; CDR2 reads YYEEEE. This CDR3 is 14 amino acids long. The germline V and J ends were trimmed by 3 bases and 1 base, with 11 bases remaining between them. The CDR3 DNA reads as TGTGCCAGCAGCTGGGGGGACGGATCCTACGAGCAGTACTTC. This codes for CASSWGDGSYEQYF. Full variable domain (remainder filled in from reference TRBV5-6 and TRBJ2-7): DAGVTQSPTHLIKTRGQQVTLRCSPKSGHDTVSWYQQALGQGPQFIFQYYEEEERQRGNFPDRFSGHQFPNYSSELNVNALLLGDSALYLCASSWGDGSYEQYFGPGTRLTVT.

CDR3 region: CASSDSGEDTEAFF. For the CDR3, the DNA is TGTGCCAGCAGTGACTCGGGTGAGGACACTGAAGCTTTCTTT. V is TRBV6-4 and J is TRBJ1-1; D unclear. CDR3 length: 14 amino acids. Germline V gives CDR1 MRHNA, CDR2 SNTAGT. Trimming cost V 0 bases and J 3 bases, with 8 bases left between them.

The genes are TRBV19 and TRBJ2-4; the match to TRBD2 covers 13 bases. This CDR3 has 15 amino acids. Germline CDR1 reads LNHDA; CDR2 reads SQIVND (reference sequence). V lost 7 bases, J lost 7 bases, and 7 bases stayed unmatched. CDR3: CASTTRTSGSNIQYF. CDR3 nucleotides: TGTGCCAGTACCACCCGGACTAGCGGGAGTAACATTCAGTACTTC.

The chain is built from TRBV27 and TRBJ1-2, with 8 bases lining up with TRBD1. Germline V CDR1 and CDR2: MNHEY, SMNVEV (reference sequence). The V and J ends lost 3 bases and 0 bases, in that order; junction bases with no gene match: 3. CDR3 size: 15 residues. CDR3 nucleotide sequence: TGTGCCAGCAGTTTCAGGACAGGGCCTAACTATGGCTACACCTTC. It yields the protein CASSFRTGPNYGYTF.

The rearrangement uses TRBV19 and TRBJ2-1, with D unclear. Trimming removed 5 bases at V and 5 bases at J, with 19 bases between. The CDR3 has 16 amino acids. Germline V gene sequence: CDR1 LNHDA, CDR2 SQIVND (reference sequence). CDR3 sequence reads: CASSPPPYGGDNEQFF. In DNA form, the CDR3 reads TGTGCCAGTAGTCCTCCCCCGTACGGCGGCGACAATGAGCAGTTCTTC.

The chain employs TRBV19 and TRBJ1-5; D might be TRBD1 (5 bases). CDR1 and CDR2 from the germline V gene are LNHDA and SQIVND (reference sequence). The CDR3 consists of 16 residues. V lost 6 bases and J 6 bases, leaving 21 bases between the germline ends. CDR3 region: CASRGQSGTLTQPQHF. The CDR3 nucleotides read TGTGCCAGTAGGGGCCAATCAGGGACTCTGACTCAGCCCCAGCATTTT.

The chain is built from TRBV20-1 and TRBJ1-2; D not certain. The CDR3 runs to 11 residues. V was cut by 2 bases and J by 10 bases, with 11 bases left in between. Germline CDR1 reads DFQATT; CDR2 reads SNEGSKA (reference sequence). The CDR3 region is CSARSGRNYTF. CDR3 bases: TGCAGTGCTAGATCGGGGAGGAACTACACCTTC.

V usage is TRBV27 and J usage is TRBJ2-1; D is uncertain. V was cut by 2 bases and J by 5 bases, with 13 bases left in between. This CDR3 is built from 15 residues. In germline, CDR1 is MNHEY, CDR2 SMNVEV (reference sequence). Written as DNA, the CDR3 is TGTGCCAGCAGTTTACAGCTAGGCCCCCACAATGAGCAGTTCTTC. As protein: CASSLQLGPHNEQFF.

The chain recombines TRBV19 with TRBJ2-1; 9 bases agree with TRBD2. The ends lost 1 base at V and 5 bases at J; junction bases unmatched: 3. The CDR3 extends over 15 amino acids. The germline V gene has CDR1 LNHDA and CDR2 SQIVND (reference sequence). The CDR3 sequence: CASSIGTSDHNEQFF. The CDR3 DNA follows: TGTGCCAGTAGTATAGGGACTAGCGACCACAATGAGCAGTTCTTC.

V usage is TRBV4-2 and J usage is TRBJ1-4; TRBD1 might be the D (5 bases). CDR1 is LGHNA and CDR2 is YNFKEQ in the germline V gene. V was cut by 1 base and J by 8 bases, with 23 bases left in between. The CDR3 covers 18 residues. CDR3 loop: CASSQAPLTETFREKLFF. The CDR3 DNA sequence: TGTGCCAGCAGCCAAGCCCCTCTGACAGAGACCTTTAGGGAAAAACTGTTTTTT.

This clone was counted once. This chain uses TRBV7-9 with TRBJ2-5; 10 bases match TRBD2. The CDR3 is made up of 18 amino acids. Looked up from germline, CDR1 is SEHNR and CDR2 is FQNEAQ (reference sequence). Trimming took 4 bases from V and 1 from J; bases not matched to a gene: 12. The CDR3 protein is CASSSDPLAGGPQETQYF. The CDR3 nucleotides are TGTGCCAGCAGCTCGGATCCCTTAGCGGGGGGCCCCCAAGAGACCCAGTACTTC. The variable domain in full, completed from reference TRBV7-9 and TRBJ2-5, reads DTGVSQNPRHKITKRGQNVTFRCDPISEHNRLYWYRQTLGQGPEFLTYFQNEAQLEKSRLLSDRFSAERPKGSFSTLEIQRTEQGDSAMYLCASSSDPLAGGPQETQYFGPGTRLLVL.

The chain links TRBV4-3 to TRBJ2-5; 15 nucleotides line up with TRBD2. The CDR3 covers 16 residues. Germline V gene lookup returns CDR1 LGHNA and CDR2 YSLEER. Trimming cost V 1 base and J 3 bases; bases outside gene matches: 0. CDR3 in DNA: TGCGCCAGCAGCCAAGGGACTAGCGGGGGGGAAGAGACCCAGTACTTC. Translating it yields CASSQGTSGGEETQYF.

This clone appeared once. V gene TRBV27 combines with J gene TRBJ2-3, with TRBD2 matching 9 bases. The V gene's germline CDR1 is MNHEY and CDR2 SMNVEV (reference sequence). The length of the CDR3 is 18 residues. V shed 8 bases, J shed 4 bases, and the junction held 19 bases outside the gene matches. The CDR3 region is CASGGGGAGEGAPDTQYF. The DNA for the CDR3 is TGTGCCAGCGGCGGGGGGGGCGCGGGCGAAGGAGCTCCAGATACGCAGTATTTT.

CDR3 residues: CASSPRDSLSYEQYF. In DNA, the CDR3 is TGTGCCAGCAGCCCTCGGGACAGTCTCTCCTACGAGCAGTACTTC. The chain links TRBV9 to TRBJ2-7; 7 bases are shared with TRBD1. The CDR3 sequence is 15 residues long. Trimming at V came to 4 bases and at J to 0 bases, leaving 7 bases not matched to a gene. Germline lookup yields CDR1 SGDLS and CDR2 YYNGEE.

This sequence joins TRBV5-1 and TRBJ1-1, with no clear D. This CDR3 region has 14 residues. With 1 base removed from V and 2 bases from J, the gap between germline ends came to 9 bases. Germline loops: CDR1 SGHRS, CDR2 YFSETQ. CDR3 in amino acids: CASSLLYSNTEAFF. The CDR3 region has the DNA TGCGCCAGCAGCTTGCTTTACAGCAACACTGAAGCTTTCTTT.

The V call is TRBV9, the J call TRBJ1-2; the match to TRBD1 covers 11 bases. CDR1 and CDR2 (germline): SGDLS, YYNGEE. The CDR3 runs to 15 residues. The junction had 5 bases not matched to a gene; V was cut back by 4 bases and J by 3 bases. The DNA for the CDR3 is TGTGCCAGCAGCCCAGGGACAGGGGGTTACTATGGCTACACCTTC. Residues: CASSPGTGGYYGYTF.

This chain joins TRBV18 and TRBJ2-7, with D possibly being TRBD2 (6 bases). The CDR3 totals 14 residues. V was shortened by 3 bases and J by 4 bases, with 13 bases between the two germline ends. Germline CDR1 and CDR2: KGHSH and LQKENI. In DNA, the CDR3 is TGTGCCAGCTCACCGAGGGGACTTCCATACGAGCAGTACTTC. This sequence encodes CASSPRGLPYEQYF.